This T cell receptor (beta chain) comes out of a study of T-cell reconstitution after alpha-beta-depleted transplantation in children. In its sample, this clonotype was seen a few times. The authors prepared the TCRbeta library with unique molecular identifiers. One entry per CDR3 protein results from TCRdb running MiXCR on the PCR reads. In the table there are a few hundred thousand distinct CDR3 sequences, under 15% of which are singletons. Trimming took 4 bases from V and 1 from J; bases not matched to a gene: 5. Germline CDR1 and CDR2: MDHEN and SYDVKM. This CDR3 is built from 15 residues. This receptor was identified in a male patient younger than 18 who had a stem cell transplant for acute myeloid leukemia, so the T cells may come from the graft donor. The genes are TRBV28 and TRBJ1-1; TRBD1 agrees at 8 bases. Sequenced here: PBMCs, mostly from graft donor cells, sampled 360 days after TCRalphabeta/CD19-depleted stem cell transplant. CDR3 DNA: TGTGCCAGCAGTTCTCAGGGGGCCGCGAACACTGAAGCTTTCTTT. It translates to CASSSQGAANTEAFF.